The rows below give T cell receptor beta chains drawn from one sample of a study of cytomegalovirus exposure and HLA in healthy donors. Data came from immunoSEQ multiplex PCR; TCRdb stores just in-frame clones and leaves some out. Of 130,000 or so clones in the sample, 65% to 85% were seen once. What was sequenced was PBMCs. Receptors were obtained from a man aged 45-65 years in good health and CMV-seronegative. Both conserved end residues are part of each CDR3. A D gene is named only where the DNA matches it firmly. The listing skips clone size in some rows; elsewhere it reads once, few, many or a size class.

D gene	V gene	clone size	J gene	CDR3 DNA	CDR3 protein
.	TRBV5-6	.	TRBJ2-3	TGTGCCAGCAGCTTCACACAGAGATCCACTAGCACAGATACGCAGTATTTT	CASSFTQRSTSTDTQYF
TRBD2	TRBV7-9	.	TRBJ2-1	TGTGCCAGCAGCTCAGGACTAGCGGGAGTAGGAGAGCAGTTCTTC	CASSSGLAGVGEQFF
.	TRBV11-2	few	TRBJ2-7	TGTGCCAGCAGCTCTCGACTAACCTACGAGCAGTACTTC	CASSSRLTYEQYF
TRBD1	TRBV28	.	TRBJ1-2	TGTGCCAGCAGTTCATCCGGGACAGGAGCCTATGGCTACACCTTC	CASSSSGTGAYGYTF
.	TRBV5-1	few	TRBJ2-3	TGCGCCAGCAGCTTGGATTCGACACCAGATACGCAGTATTTT	CASSLDSTPDTQYF
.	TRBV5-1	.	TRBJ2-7	TGCGCCAGCAGCGACGTGGGAGCGCCAGAAGTGTGGGAGCAGTACTTC	CASSDVGAPEVWEQYF
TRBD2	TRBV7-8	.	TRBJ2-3	TGTGCCAGCAGCTTAGGAGGGGGTAGCGGGAGCTCAGATACGCAGTATTTT	CASSLGGGSGSSDTQYF
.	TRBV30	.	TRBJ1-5	TGTGCCTGGGGGCAGGGTGGCAATCAGCCCCAGCATTTT	CAWGQGGNQPQHF
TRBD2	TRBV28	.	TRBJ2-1	TGTGCCAGCAGTTTGGGACTAGCCGACTACAATGAGCAGTTCTTC	CASSLGLADYNEQFF
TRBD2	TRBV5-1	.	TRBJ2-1	TGCGCCAGCAGCTGGAGCGGGAGGAGCCACGGGGTTGATGAGCAGTTCTTC	CASSWSGRSHGVDEQFF
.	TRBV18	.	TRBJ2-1	TGTGCCAGCTCACCCCTAGGCTCCTACAATGAGCAGTTCTTC	CASSPLGSYNEQFF
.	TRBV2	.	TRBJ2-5	TGTGCCAGCAGTGAGTTCCGGGATCAAGAGACCCAGTACTTC	CASSEFRDQETQYF
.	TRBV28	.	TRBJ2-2	TGTGCCAGCAGTTTTAGTGTCGTGAAGGCACGAGACACAGGGCCGGCCGGGGAGCTGTTTTTT	CASSFSVVKARDTGPAGELFF
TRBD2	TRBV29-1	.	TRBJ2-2	TGCAGCGCCGGTAGCGGGAGGAACACCGGGGAGCTGTTTTTT	CSAGSGRNTGELFF
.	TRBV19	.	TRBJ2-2	TGTGCCAGTAGTCCAGCGGCCCTTTCTCTCACCGGGGAGCTGTTTTTT	CASSPAALSLTGELFF
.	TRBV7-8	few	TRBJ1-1	TGTGCCAGCAGCACGAGGGGGAGCACTGAAGCTTTCTTT	CASSTRGSTEAFF
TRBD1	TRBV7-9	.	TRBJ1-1	TGTGCCAGCAGCCGGGGGACAGGAAACACTGAAGCTTTCTTT	CASSRGTGNTEAFF
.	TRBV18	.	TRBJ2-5	TGTGCCAGCTCACCACCCCTCCGACAGGAAGAGACCCAGTACTTC	CASSPPLRQEETQYF
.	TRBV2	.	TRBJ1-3	TGTGCCAGCAGCCCCACAGGGCGGATCGCTGGAAACACCATATATTTT	CASSPTGRIAGNTIYF
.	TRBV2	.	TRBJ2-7	TGTGCCAGCAGGTCAGAGGGAAATACGTACGAGCAGTACTTC	CASRSEGNTYEQYF
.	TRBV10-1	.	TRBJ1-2	TGCGCCAGCAGTGTGGCAGCTAACTATGGCTACACCTTC	CASSVAANYGYTF
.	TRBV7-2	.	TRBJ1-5	TGTGCCAGCAGTACCCCTGGGGGCCAGGGTCAGCCCCAGCATTTT	CASSTPGGQGQPQHF
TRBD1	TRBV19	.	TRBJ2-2	TGTGCCAGTACCCGGGGACAGGTAAACACCGGGGAGCTGTTTTTT	CASTRGQVNTGELFF
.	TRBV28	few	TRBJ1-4	TGTGCCAGCAGTTTTGATTTCCCAGCAACTAATGAAAAACTGTTTTTT	CASSFDFPATNEKLFF
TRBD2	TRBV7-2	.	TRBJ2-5	TGTGCCAGCAGCTCCACTAGCGGGATTGGGGAGACCCAGTACTTC	CASSSTSGIGETQYF
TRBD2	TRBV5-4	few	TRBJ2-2	TGTGCCAGCAGCTTGGCCACGACTAGCGGGAGGGCCGACGCCGGGGAGCTGTTTTTT	CASSLATTSGRADAGELFF
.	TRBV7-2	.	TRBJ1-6	TGTGCCAGCAGCTTAGGAGACTGGCGATCACCCCTCCACTTT	CASSLGDWRSPLHF
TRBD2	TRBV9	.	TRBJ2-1	TGTGCCAGCAGCGTAGCTAGCGGGAGTTTCTATGAGCAGTTCTTC	CASSVASGSFYEQFF
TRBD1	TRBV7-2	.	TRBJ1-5	TGTGCCAGCAGCTTTCAGGGGGATCAGCCCCAGCATTTT	CASSFQGDQPQHF
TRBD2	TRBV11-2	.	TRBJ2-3	TGTGCCAGCAGCCTCGGACTAGCGGCCACGGATACGCAGTATTTT	CASSLGLAATDTQYF
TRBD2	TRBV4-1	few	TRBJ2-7	TGCGCCAGCAGCCAAGGACTAGCGGGTACCTACGAGCAGTACTTC	CASSQGLAGTYEQYF
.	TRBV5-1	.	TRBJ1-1	TGCGCCAGCAGCTTGTTCGGGACTACGGACACTGAAGCTTTCTTT	CASSLFGTTDTEAFF
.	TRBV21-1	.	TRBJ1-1	TGTGCCAGCAGCAAAGATGGGAGAGGGACTGAAGCTTTCTTT	CASSKDGRGTEAFF
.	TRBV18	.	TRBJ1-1	TGTGCCAGCTCACCGACGACGGCAGGTGTGAACACTGAAGCTTTCTTT	CASSPTTAGVNTEAFF
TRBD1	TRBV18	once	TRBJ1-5	TGTGCCAGCTCACTAGGACAGGGAGGTAGCAATCAGCCCCAGCATTTT	CASSLGQGGSNQPQHF
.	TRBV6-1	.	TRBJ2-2	TGTGCCAGCAGGACCCATACTAGCACCGGGGAGCTGTTTTTT	CASRTHTSTGELFF
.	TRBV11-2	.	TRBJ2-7	TGTGCCAGCAGCTTAGACTATACGGGAACTCACGAGCAGTACTTC	CASSLDYTGTHEQYF
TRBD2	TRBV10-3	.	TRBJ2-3	TGTGCCATCTTTAGGACTAGCGGCTCTTCAGATACGCAGTATTTT	CAIFRTSGSSDTQYF
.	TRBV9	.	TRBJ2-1	TGTGCCAGCAGCTCCGACTTTTCGGGTGAGCAGTTCTTC	CASSSDFSGEQFF
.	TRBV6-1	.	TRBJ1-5	TGTGCCAGCAGTGAGGACAGCCCCGAATTGGGTCAGCCCCAGCATTTT	CASSEDSPELGQPQHF
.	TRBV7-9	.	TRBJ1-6	TGTGCCAGCAGCTTAGATGGGGGGAATTCACCCCTCCACTTT	CASSLDGGNSPLHF
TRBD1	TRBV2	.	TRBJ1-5	TGTGCCAGCAGGTACAGGGGTTCTCAGCCCCAGCATTTT	CASRYRGSQPQHF